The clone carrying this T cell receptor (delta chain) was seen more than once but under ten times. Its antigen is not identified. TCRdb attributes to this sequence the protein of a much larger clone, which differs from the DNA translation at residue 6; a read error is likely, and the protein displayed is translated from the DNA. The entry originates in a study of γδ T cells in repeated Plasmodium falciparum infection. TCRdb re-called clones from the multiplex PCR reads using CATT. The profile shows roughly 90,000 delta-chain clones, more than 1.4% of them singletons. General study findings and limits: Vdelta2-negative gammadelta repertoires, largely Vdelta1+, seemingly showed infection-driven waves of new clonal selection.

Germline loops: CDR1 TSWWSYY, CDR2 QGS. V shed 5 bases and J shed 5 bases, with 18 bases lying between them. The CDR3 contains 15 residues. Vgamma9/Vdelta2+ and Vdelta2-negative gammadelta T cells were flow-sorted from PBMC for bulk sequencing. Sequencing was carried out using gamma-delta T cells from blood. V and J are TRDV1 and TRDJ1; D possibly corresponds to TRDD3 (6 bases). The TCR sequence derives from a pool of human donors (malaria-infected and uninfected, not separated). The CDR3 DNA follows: TGTGCTCTTGGGTCCGCTTACCCGCTGGGGGATAAACTCATCTTT. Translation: CALGSAYPLGDKLIF.